This entry is about one T cell receptor beta chain. The junction had 8 bases not matched to a gene; V was cut back by 6 bases and J by 5 bases. The CDR3 is 14 residues long. Germline CDR1 is MNHNS and CDR2 is SASEGT. The entry originates in a study of cytomegalovirus exposure and HLA in healthy donors. The study ran its PCR with 60 Vbeta and 13 Jbeta primers. The method was immunoSEQ multiplex PCR; TCRdb's version includes in-frame clones alone and lacks a portion of them. The sample has fewer than 100,000 clones; 78% are singletons. The receptor's source is a woman aged 40 to 55 in good health and CMV-seropositive. The chain combines TRBV6-1 with TRBJ2-7; 9 nucleotides match TRBD1. The sequenced sample was PBMCs. The CDR3 nucleotides are TGTGCCAGCAGCTTTCACGGGACAGGGAACGAGCAGTACTTC. Its translation: CASSFHGTGNEQYF.